Each of the 10 T cell receptor beta chains below was sequenced from the same sample in a study of blood T cell repertoires in COVID-19. Sequencing was performed with immunoSEQ multiplex PCR; in TCRdb, only in-frame clones are kept and a portion is missing. The profile shows approximately 230,000 clones, 70% to 85% of them singletons. The specimen was peripheral blood. The source is a man older than 75 with acute or convalescent COVID-19.

The chain links TRBV28 to TRBJ1-6; D is possibly TRBD1 (5 bases). The V gene lost 2 bases and the J gene lost 13 bases, with 9 bases spanning the gap. The CDR3 totals 12 residues. Per germline, CDR1 MDHEN and CDR2 SYDVKM. The CDR3 is CASSLQGLPLHF. The CDR3 DNA reads as TGTGCCAGCAGTTTACAGGGTCTGCCCCTCCACTTT.

This rearrangement joins TRBV5-6 to TRBJ2-7, with D uncertain. The V gene lost 0 bases and the J gene lost 2 bases, with 12 bases spanning the gap. From germline, CDR1 is SGHDT and CDR2 YYEEEE. This CDR3 region has 15 residues. The CDR3 reads CASSLVQLNTYEQYF. CDR3 nucleotide sequence: TGTGCCAGCAGCTTGGTACAGCTTAATACCTACGAGCAGTACTTC.

The chain recombines TRBV12-3 or TRBV12-4 with TRBJ2-2; D is unclear. The CDR3 spans 12 residues. V was shortened by 6 bases and J by 6 bases, with 8 bases between the two germline ends. This CDR3 is CASSQEAGELFF. The CDR3, as DNA: TGTGCCAGCAGCCAAGAGGCCGGGGAGCTGTTTTTT.

The genes are TRBV15 and TRBJ2-4, with 9 bases fitting TRBD2. Germline CDR1 LNHNV, CDR2 YYDKDF (reference sequence). The J segment lost 0 bases and the V segment lost 1 base, leaving 13 bases of the junction unmatched. This CDR3 has 20 amino acids. CDR3 coding DNA: TGTGCCACCAGCAGAGTTGGAGCGGCGCGGGAGGGCCTAGCCAAAAACATTCAGTACTTC. It translates to CATSRVGAAREGLAKNIQYF.

The chain is built from TRBV27 and TRBJ2-7; TRBD1 matches at 8 bases. This CDR3 comprises 13 residues. Unmatched junction bases numbered 2, after V lost 4 bases and J lost 3 bases. Germline values: CDR1 MNHEY, CDR2 SMNVEV (reference sequence). The CDR3 DNA reads as TGTGCCAGCAGTTCTGGACAGGGCTACGAGCAGTACTTC. It specifies CASSSGQGYEQYF.

This clone came up once. J is TRBJ2-3 and V is TRBV7-9, with 15 positions matching TRBD2. Germline CDR1 reads SEHNR; CDR2 reads FQNEAQ (reference sequence). Trimming removed 5 bases from V and 1 base from J; junction bases left unmatched: 7. This CDR3 is 18 amino acids long. In DNA form, the CDR3 reads TGTGCCAGCAGCCCGCCCGGGACTAGCGGGGGGCGCACAGATACGCAGTATTTT. It translates to CASSPPGTSGGRTDTQYF.

The chain recombines TRBV20-1 with TRBJ1-3; D perhaps matches TRBD1 (5 bases). Trimming stripped 3 bases from V and 0 bases from J, with 6 bases between. Germline lookup yields CDR1 DFQATT and CDR2 SNEGSKA (reference sequence). The CDR3 sequence is 13 residues long. CDR3 bases: TGCAGTGCTAGTACAGGCTCTGGAAACACCATATATTTT. This encodes CSASTGSGNTIYF.

The chain joins TRBV6-1 to TRBJ1-2; 10 nucleotides match TRBD1. Germline V CDR1 and CDR2: MNHNS, SASEGT. The CDR3 covers 16 residues. After removal of 2 bases from V and 2 bases from J, the junction contained 5 bases not matched to a gene. The DNA for the CDR3 is TGTGCCAGCAGTGAATGGGACAGGGGCCGCAACTATGGCTACACCTTC. Its protein product is CASSEWDRGRNYGYTF.

This clone was seen only once. The chain links TRBV7-2 to TRBJ1-5; 8 bases fit TRBD1. Germline V gene sequence: CDR1 SGHTA, CDR2 FQGNSA. This CDR3 is built from 14 residues. The V segment lost 5 bases and the J segment 4 bases; nucleotides outside the gene matches: 4. For the CDR3, the DNA is TGTGCCAGCAGCCTCGGGACAGGTAATCAGCCCCAGCATTTT. Translation: CASSLGTGNQPQHF.

The V and J genes are TRBV30 and TRBJ2-7, with D perhaps matching TRBD2 (7 bases). Germline V gives CDR1 GTSNPN, CDR2 SVGIG (reference sequence). CDR3 length: 15 residues. The germline V and J ends were trimmed by 4 bases and 2 bases, with 18 bases remaining between them. The CDR3 DNA reads as TGTGCCTGGATGGGGGGGGCAGATCGGGCCTACGAGCAGTACTTC. This gives the protein CAWMGGADRAYEQYF.